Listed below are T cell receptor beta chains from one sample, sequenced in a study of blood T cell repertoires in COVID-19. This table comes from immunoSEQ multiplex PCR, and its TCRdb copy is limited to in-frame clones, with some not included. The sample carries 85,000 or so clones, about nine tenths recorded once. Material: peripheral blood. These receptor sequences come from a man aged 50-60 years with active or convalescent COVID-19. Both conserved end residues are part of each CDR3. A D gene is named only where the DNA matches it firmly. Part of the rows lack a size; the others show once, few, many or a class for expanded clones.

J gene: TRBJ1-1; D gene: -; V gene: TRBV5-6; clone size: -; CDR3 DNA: TGTGCCAGCAGCTTTGGATTTTACGGGACTGAAGCTTTCTTT; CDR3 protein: CASSFGFYGTEAFF
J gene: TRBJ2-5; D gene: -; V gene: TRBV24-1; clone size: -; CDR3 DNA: TGTGCCACGAGTGACTTCGAAGAGACCCAGTACTTC; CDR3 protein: CATSDFEETQYF
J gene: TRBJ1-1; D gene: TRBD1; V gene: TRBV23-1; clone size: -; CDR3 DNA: TGCGCCAACTACGGGACAGGGGACTCGAGCACTGAAGCTTTCTTT; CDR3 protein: CANYGTGDSSTEAFF
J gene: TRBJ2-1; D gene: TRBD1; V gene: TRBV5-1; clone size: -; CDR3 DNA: TGCGCCAGCAGCCCCCAACTCAGGACAGGGGCAGCCTACAATGAGCAGTTCTTC; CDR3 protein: CASSPQLRTGAAYNEQFF
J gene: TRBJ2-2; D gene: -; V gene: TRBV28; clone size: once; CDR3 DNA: TGTGCCAGCAGTTTATCTAGGAACACCGGGGAGCTGTTTTTT; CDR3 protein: CASSLSRNTGELFF
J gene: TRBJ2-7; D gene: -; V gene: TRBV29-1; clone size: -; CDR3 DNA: TGCAGCGCACACAGTACCTACGAGCAGTACTTC; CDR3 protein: CSAHSTYEQYF
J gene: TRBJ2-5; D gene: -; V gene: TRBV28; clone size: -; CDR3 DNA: TGTGCCAGCAGTTCCAACAGGGCTGGGACCCGCTTGACCCAGTACTTC; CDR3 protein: CASSSNRAGTRLTQYF
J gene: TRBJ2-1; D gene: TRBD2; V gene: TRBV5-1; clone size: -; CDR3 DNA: TGCGCCAGCAGCTTGACCCATACTAGCGGTGAGCAGTTCTTC; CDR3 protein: CASSLTHTSGEQFF
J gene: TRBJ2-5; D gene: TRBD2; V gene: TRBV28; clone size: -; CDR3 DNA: TGTGCCAGCAGACCAGGGACTAGCTCCTTTGAGACCCAGTACTTC; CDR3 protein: CASRPGTSSFETQYF
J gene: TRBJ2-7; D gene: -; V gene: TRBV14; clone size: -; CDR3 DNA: TGTGCCAGCAGTCGTACAGGCTACGAGCAGTACTTC; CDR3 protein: CASSRTGYEQYF
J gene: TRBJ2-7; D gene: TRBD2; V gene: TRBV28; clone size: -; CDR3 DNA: TGTGCCAGCAGTCCCCTCACGGAGCGGGAGAGAGGAGGGGCTCCCTACTACGAGCAGTACTTC; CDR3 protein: CASSPLTERERGGAPYYEQYF
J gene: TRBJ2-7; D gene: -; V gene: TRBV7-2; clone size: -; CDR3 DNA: TGTGCCAGCAGCTTAGCGACAGCTTCCACCTACGAGCAGTACTTC; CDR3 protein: CASSLATASTYEQYF
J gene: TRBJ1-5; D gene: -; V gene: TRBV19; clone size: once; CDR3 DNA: TGTGCCAGTGCAGGTAATAGCAATCAGCCCCAGCATTTT; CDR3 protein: CASAGNSNQPQHF
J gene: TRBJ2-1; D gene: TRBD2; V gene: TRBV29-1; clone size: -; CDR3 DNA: TGCAGCGTCAACCTCCCTGGGGCGGGGGGATACAATGAGCAGTTCTTC; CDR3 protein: CSVNLPGAGGYNEQFF
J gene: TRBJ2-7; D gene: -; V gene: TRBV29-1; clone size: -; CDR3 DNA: TGCAGCGGCGGCGGGACAGAGTCCTACGAGCAGTACTTC; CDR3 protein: CSGGGTESYEQYF
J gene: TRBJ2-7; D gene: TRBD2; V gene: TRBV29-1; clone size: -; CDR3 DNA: TGCAGCGTTGATTTAGCGGGACCTCCCTACGAGCAGTACTTC; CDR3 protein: CSVDLAGPPYEQYF
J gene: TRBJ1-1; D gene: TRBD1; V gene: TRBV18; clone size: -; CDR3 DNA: TGTGCCAGCTCCCCTCCGGGACAGGGGGCGAAAGCTTTCTTT; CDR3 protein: CASSPPGQGAKAFF
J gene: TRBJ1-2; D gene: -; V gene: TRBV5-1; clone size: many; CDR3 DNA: TGCGCCAGCAGCTCGGAAGGGAGGGCCGGGGGAGGCTACACCTTC; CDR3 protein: CASSSEGRAGGGYTF
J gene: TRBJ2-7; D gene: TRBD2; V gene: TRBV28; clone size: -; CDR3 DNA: TGTGCCAGCAGTTTATATTCCAGCGGGAGCTCCTACGAGCAGTACTTC; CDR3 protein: CASSLYSSGSSYEQYF
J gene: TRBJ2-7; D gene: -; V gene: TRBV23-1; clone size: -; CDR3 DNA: TGCGCCAGCTGGCGGGGTTTTAGCCACGAGCAGTACTTC; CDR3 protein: CASWRGFSHEQYF
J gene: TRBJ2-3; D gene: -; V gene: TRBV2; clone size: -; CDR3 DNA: TGTGCCAGCAGCCCCGACTTGGCGGTGAGCACAGATACGCAGTATTTT; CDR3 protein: CASSPDLAVSTDTQYF
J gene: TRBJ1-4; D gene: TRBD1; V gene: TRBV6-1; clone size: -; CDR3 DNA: TGTGCCAGCAGTGACCTAATTTCCAGGGGGAAACTGTTTTTT; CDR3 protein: CASSDLISRGKLFF
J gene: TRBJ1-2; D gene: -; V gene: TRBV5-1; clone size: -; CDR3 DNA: TGCGCCAGCAGCTTGGGGCTGGGGCCCAGCTATGGCTACACCTTC; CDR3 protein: CASSLGLGPSYGYTF
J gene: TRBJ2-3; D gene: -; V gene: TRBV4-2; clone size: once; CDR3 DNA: TGTGCCAGCAGCCAAGCCGTTCGTGCAGATACGCAGTATTTT; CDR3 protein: CASSQAVRADTQYF
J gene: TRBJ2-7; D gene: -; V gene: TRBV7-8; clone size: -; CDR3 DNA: TGTGCCAGCAGCGCCCGACAGTTAGCCTACGAGCAGTACTTC; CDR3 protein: CASSARQLAYEQYF
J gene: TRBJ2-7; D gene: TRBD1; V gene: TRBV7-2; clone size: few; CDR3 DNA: TGTGCCAGCAGTTCAACAGGGGTCCCCCCTTACGAGCAGTACTTC; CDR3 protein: CASSSTGVPPYEQYF
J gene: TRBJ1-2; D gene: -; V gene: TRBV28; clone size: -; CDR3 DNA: TGTGCCAGTACCCAGGAGGCTAACTATGGCTACACCTTC; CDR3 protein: CASTQEANYGYTF
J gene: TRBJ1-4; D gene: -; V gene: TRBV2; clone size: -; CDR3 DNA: TGTGCCAGCAGTGGATCCGGGACACTATTCGAAAAACTGTTTTTT; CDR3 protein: CASSGSGTLFEKLFF
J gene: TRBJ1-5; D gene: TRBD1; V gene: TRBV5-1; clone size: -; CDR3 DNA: TGCGCCAGCAGCCCCGGAGGGACAGGGATCGGACAGCCCCAGCATTTT; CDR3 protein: CASSPGGTGIGQPQHF
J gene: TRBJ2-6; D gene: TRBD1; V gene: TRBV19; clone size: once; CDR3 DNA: TGTGCCAGTAGTATTCTGGGACAGGGGGCCACTGGGGCCAACGTCCTGACTTTC; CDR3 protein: CASSILGQGATGANVLTF
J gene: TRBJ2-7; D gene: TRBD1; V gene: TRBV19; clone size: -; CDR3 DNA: TGTGCCAGTAAACCGGGACAGGATCCCTACGAGCAGTACTTC; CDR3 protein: CASKPGQDPYEQYF
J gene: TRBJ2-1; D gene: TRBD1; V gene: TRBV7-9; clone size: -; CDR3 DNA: TGTGCCAGCAGCTTAGAGTCAGGGGGCTCCTACAATGAGCAGTTCTTC; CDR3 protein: CASSLESGGSYNEQFF
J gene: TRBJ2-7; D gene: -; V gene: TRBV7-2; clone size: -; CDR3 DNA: TGTGCCAGCAGCCAGATGCCGACAGGATCCTACGAGCAGTACTTC; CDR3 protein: CASSQMPTGSYEQYF
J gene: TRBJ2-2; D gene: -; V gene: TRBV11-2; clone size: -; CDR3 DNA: TGTGCCAGCAGCTTAGTGCCAGGGTTGTCGGCCGGGGAGCTGTTTTTT; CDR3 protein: CASSLVPGLSAGELFF
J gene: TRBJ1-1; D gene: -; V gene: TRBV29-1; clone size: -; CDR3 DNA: TGCAGCGTTGGCGGGGGCATGAACACTGAAGCTTTCTTT; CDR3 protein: CSVGGGMNTEAFF
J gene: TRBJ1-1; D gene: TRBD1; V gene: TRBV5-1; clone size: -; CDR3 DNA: TGCGCCAGCAGCTGGAGGGACAGGGGAAACACTGAAGCTTTCTTT; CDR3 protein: CASSWRDRGNTEAFF
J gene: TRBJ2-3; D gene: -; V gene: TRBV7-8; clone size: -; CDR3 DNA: TGTGCCAGCAGCTTAGTAACAGGGAATCCCACAGATACGCAGTATTTT; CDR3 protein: CASSLVTGNPTDTQYF
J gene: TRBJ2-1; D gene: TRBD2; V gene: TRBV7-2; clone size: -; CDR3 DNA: TGTGCCAGCAGCTTAGGTCTGGGCGGGAGAGTCCATGAGCAGTTCTTC; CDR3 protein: CASSLGLGGRVHEQFF
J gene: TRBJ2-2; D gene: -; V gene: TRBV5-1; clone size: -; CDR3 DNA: TGCGCCAGCAGGCAACCGTGGGGCTCCGGGGAGCTGTTTTTT; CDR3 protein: CASRQPWGSGELFF
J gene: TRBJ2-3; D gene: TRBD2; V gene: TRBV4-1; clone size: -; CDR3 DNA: TGCGCCAGCAGCCAAGGAAGAAAGGGACTAGCGGGGAGCACAGATACGCAGTATTTT; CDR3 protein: CASSQGRKGLAGSTDTQYF
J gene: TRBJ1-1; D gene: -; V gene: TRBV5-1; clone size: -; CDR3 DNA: TGCGCCAGCAGCTTGATTGGCAGGGCCCACACTGAAGCTTTCTTT; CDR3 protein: CASSLIGRAHTEAFF
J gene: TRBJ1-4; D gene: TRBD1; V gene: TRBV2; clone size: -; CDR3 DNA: TGTGCCAGCATAGCCCCTTGGACAGGGGGCAAGTTTGAAAAACTGTTTTTT; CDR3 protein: CASIAPWTGGKFEKLFF
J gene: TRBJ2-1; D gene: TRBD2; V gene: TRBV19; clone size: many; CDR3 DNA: TGTGCCAGTAGTATCGACGGGACTAGCGGGTGGAGGTATGAGCAGTTCTTC; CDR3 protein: CASSIDGTSGWRYEQFF
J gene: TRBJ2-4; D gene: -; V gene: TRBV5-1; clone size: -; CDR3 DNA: TGCGCCAGCAGCTTGGATGGGGGCGCGGGAAACATTCAGTACTTC; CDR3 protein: CASSLDGGAGNIQYF
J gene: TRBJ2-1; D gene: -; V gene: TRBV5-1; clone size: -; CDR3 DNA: TGCGCCAGCACGTATAGCGGCCCCGTTGAGAATGAGCAGTTCTTC; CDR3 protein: CASTYSGPVENEQFF
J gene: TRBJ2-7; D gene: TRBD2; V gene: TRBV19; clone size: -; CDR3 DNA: TGTGCCAGTAGTATAGGGACTAGCGGTTCCTACGAGCAGTACTTC; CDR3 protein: CASSIGTSGSYEQYF
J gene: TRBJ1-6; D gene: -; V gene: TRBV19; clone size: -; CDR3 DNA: TGTGCCAGTACCATGGGCAGCAGGGATAATTCACCCCTCCACTTT; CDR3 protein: CASTMGSRDNSPLHF
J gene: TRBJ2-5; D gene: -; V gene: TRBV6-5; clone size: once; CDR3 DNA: TGTGCCAGCAGCTCGCGGGGTCCGGAGACCCAGTACTTC; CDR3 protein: CASSSRGPETQYF
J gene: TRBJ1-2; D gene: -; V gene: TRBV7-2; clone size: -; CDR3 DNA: TGTGCCAGCAGCTTAGACCCCACAGGGACGAGGATATATGTTTATGGCTACACCTTC; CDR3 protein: CASSLDPTGTRIYVYGYTF
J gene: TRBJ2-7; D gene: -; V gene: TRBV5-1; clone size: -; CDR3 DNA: TGCGCCAGCAGCTTAAATAACTACGAGCAGTACTTC; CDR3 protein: CASSLNNYEQYF
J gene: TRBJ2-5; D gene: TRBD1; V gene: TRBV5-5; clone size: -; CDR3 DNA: TGTGCCAGCAGCTTGGTAGGGGGCGAAGAGACCCAGTACTTC; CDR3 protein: CASSLVGGEETQYF
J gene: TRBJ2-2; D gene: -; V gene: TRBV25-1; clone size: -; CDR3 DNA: TGTGCCAGCAGTGAATGGGAGCGACCTCCTCCCGGGGAGCTGTTTTTT; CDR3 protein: CASSEWERPPPGELFF
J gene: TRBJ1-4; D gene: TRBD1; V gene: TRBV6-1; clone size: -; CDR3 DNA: TGTGCCAGCAGTGAATCGGCGCAGGGGGAAGGAAAACTGTTTTTT; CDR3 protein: CASSESAQGEGKLFF
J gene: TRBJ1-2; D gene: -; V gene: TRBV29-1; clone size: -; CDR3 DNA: TGCAGCGTTGAGGTACAGGACATAAACTCATATGGCTACACCTTC; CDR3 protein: CSVEVQDINSYGYTF
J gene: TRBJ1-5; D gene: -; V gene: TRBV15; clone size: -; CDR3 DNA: TGTGCCACCAGCCCGAGGAGGGTCGGACAGCCCCAGCATTTT; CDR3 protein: CATSPRRVGQPQHF
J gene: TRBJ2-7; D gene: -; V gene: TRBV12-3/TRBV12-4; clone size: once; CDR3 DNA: TGTGCCAGCAGTTTAGTTCAGCCGGGCGAGCAGTACTTC; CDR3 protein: CASSLVQPGEQYF